Below, one T cell receptor beta chain is given with its context. Its antigen is still unknown. The data were taken from a study of radiotherapy plus CTLA-4 blockade in lung cancer. Study as a whole: Objective responses emerged in 18% of patients, and 25% to 40% attained disease control.

Patients with chemo-refractory metastatic non-small-cell lung cancer received focal radiation plus CTLA-4 blockade with ipilimumab. The protocol was immunoSEQ multiplex PCR, while the TCRdb copy is restricted to in-frame clones and leaves out a portion. The sample yields more than 95,000 clones, 65% to 75% seen once. Points from the study as a whole: Radiotherapy was combined with ipilimumab, and tumor-derived TCR clones then expanded in blood. The best prediction of response reportedly came from early blood T cell clone dynamics, with interferon-beta.

The CDR3 has 16 residues. The input for sequencing was peripheral blood, taken from a patient treated with radiotherapy plus ipilimumab. This chain connects TRBV12-2 to TRBJ1-2; the DNA was not used to check the table's D call, TRBD1. TRBV12-2 is termed a pseudogene. The sequence was obtained from a human donor with non-small cell lung cancer who had a partial response to radiotherapy plus ipilimumab. Some clones in this sample may be carry-over from other donors' samples. The CDR3 is CASRLARAGGGHGYTF. As DNA, the CDR3 is TGTGCAAGTCGCTTAGCTCGGGCAGGGGGAGGCCATGGCTACACCTTC.